This T cell receptor (beta chain) was observed in a study of T cell repertoires in cytomegalovirus infection. Overall study context: As its CMV epitopes, the study selected recently identified HLA-C-restricted and well-studied HLA-B-restricted targets. Indicated by public TCR beta signatures were CMV infection and matching HLA type.

Study findings and constraints: HLA-C-restricted, CMV-specific TCR beta clonotypes were dominant ex vivo. Using cumulative public TCR beta family frequency, the authors identified those who carried CMV together with the relevant HLA.

V was trimmed by 4 bases and J by 5 bases, leaving 18 bases between them. Germline CDR1 is MDHEN and CDR2 is SYDVKM. This CDR3 is 16 amino acids long. At least ten counts were recorded for this clonotype. Antigen unknown. In TCRdb, the reads were re-called with MiXCR into one record per CDR3 protein. Here the sample spans some 900,000 distinct CDR3 sequences, about 30% being singletons. The sequence derives from a human donor in good health (CMV status not recorded). Some clones in this sample may be carry-over from other donors' samples. This rearrangement joins TRBV28 to TRBJ2-1, with unresolved D. Sequencing used cultured CD8+ T cells from PBMCs, obtained from culture after CMV antigen stimulation. In nucleotides, the CDR3 is TGTGCCAGCAGTTCTTCCGCCGGGCGTCCGGACAATGAGCAGTTCTTC. It specifies CASSSSAGRPDNEQFF.